The next 22 T cell receptor beta chains were all read from a single sample in a study of control samples from healthy donors and cancer patients (dated by TCRdb to the early 2020s). The protocol used for the library was the immunoSEQ multiplex PCR assay. This is the immuneACCESS table as TCRdb keeps it, with only in-frame sequences that have V and J called. A part of the clones is gone; compared with another copy, unresolved V genes explain less than half, and the rest is unexplained. This sample is represented by some 99,000 clones; roughly 91% of them were singletons. The ten largest make up 17% of the sample. The specimen sequenced was blood. The source is a woman between 50 and 59 years old in good health.

The chain couples TRBV11-2 to TRBJ2-1, with D tentatively TRBD2 (5 bases). The CDR3 loop spans 15 amino acids. Trimming pared 7 bases from V and 9 bases from J, leaving 22 bases between. The germline CDR1 and CDR2 sequences are SGHAT and FQNNGV. The CDR3 loop is CASTLGGLPGGEQFF. For the CDR3, the DNA is TGTGCCAGCACACTAGGTGGACTCCCGGGTGGTGAGCAGTTCTTC. The variable domain in full, with the rest retrieved from reference TRBV11-2 and TRBJ2-1, is EAGVAQSPRYKIIEKRQSVAFWCNPISGHATLYWYQQILGQGPKLLIQFQNNGVVDDSQLPKDRFSAERLKGVDSTLKIQPAKLEDSAVYLCASTLGGLPGGEQFFGPGTRLTVL.

The chain employs TRBV7-9 and TRBJ2-3; D may be TRBD2 (6 bases). The CDR3 runs 15 residues. Trimming took off 2 bases at V and 5 bases at J, with 14 bases between the two ends. Germline V gene data show CDR1 as SEHNR and CDR2 as FQNEAQ (reference sequence). CDR3 residues: CASSLRSPAGDTQYF. The CDR3 nucleotides read TGTGCCAGCAGCTTACGTTCCCCAGCGGGAGATACGCAGTATTTT.

V is TRBV4-1 and J is TRBJ2-7; TRBD1 is a possible D gene (5 bases). The CDR3 consists of 14 residues. Germline assignment: CDR1 MGHRA and CDR2 YSYEKL. The V gene lost 4 bases and the J gene lost 6 bases, with 16 bases spanning the gap. The CDR3 spells CASSPNQGTGEQYF. For the CDR3, the DNA is TGCGCCAGCAGCCCAAATCAGGGAACGGGCGAGCAGTACTTC.

This clone has only one observation. The chain is built from TRBV12-5 and TRBJ2-5; TRBD1 is a possible D gene (6 bases). The CDR3 totals 15 residues. Germline CDR1 is LGHNT and CDR2 is FRNRAP. The V gene lost 4 bases and the J gene lost 2 bases, with 14 bases spanning the gap. CDR3 bases: TGTGCTAGTGGTTCCCCGGACAGCCCTCAAGAGACCCAGTACTTC. It is translated as CASGSPDSPQETQYF.

The chain links TRBV4-3 to TRBJ1-5, with a tentative D call TRBD1 (5 bases). From germline, CDR1 is LGHNA and CDR2 YSLEER. Trimming removed 3 bases at V and 4 bases at J, with 7 bases between. This CDR3 contains 13 residues. The CDR3 spells CASSQGVNQPQHF. As DNA, the CDR3 is TGCGCCAGCAGCCAGGGGGTGAATCAGCCCCAGCATTTT.

This clone was counted at least ten times. The V gene is TRBV12-3 or TRBV12-4, the J gene TRBJ1-3, with a possible D match to TRBD1 (5 bases). V lost 7 bases and J lost 8, with 9 bases in between. The CDR3 runs to 11 residues. The CDR3 nucleotides are TGTGCCAGCATTCGAGGGGACACCATATATTTT. This gives the protein CASIRGDTIYF.

This clone was seen once. V gene TRBV13 combines with J gene TRBJ2-7, with 9 positions matching TRBD1. J was trimmed by 2 bases and V by 2 bases; bases with no gene match: 4. The germline gives CDR1 PRHDT, CDR2 FYEKMQ (reference sequence). This CDR3 contains 15 residues. CDR3 region: CASSLWDRDTYEQYF. The CDR3 region has the DNA TGTGCCAGCAGCTTATGGGACAGGGACACCTACGAGCAGTACTTC.

This clone was observed once. V gene TRBV29-1 combines with J gene TRBJ2-7; 8 nucleotides agree with TRBD1. V shed 4 bases and J 6 bases; nucleotides not matched to a gene: 8. This CDR3 region has 13 residues. Germline V CDR1 and CDR2: SQVTM, ANQGSEA. CDR3 in DNA: TGCAGCGTTGCTTCGGACAGGGATTCCGAGCAGTACTTC. Protein: CSVASDRDSEQYF.

The chain carries TRBV7-8 and TRBJ2-2; D is undetermined. Germline loops: CDR1 SGHVS, CDR2 FQNEAQ. V gave up 1 base and J gave up 5 bases, with 8 bases separating them. CDR3 length equals 14 residues. CDR3 loop: CASSLEGVTGELFF. CDR3 DNA sequence: TGTGCCAGCAGCTTAGAAGGAGTGACCGGGGAGCTGTTTTTT.

A note on this clone: One end of the junction varies from germline; a read error may be responsible. The chain uses TRBV24-1 and TRBJ2-3; 9 nucleotides align to TRBD2. Germline V lookup: CDR1 KGHDR, CDR2 SFDVKD. The CDR3 spans 14 residues. The CDR3 DNA reads TGTGCCACCAGTCGCGGGGGGGCCACAAATACGCAGTATTTT. Protein product: CATSRGGATNTQYF.

The chain recombines TRBV4-3 with TRBJ1-2; D ambiguous. Germline V gives CDR1 LGHNA, CDR2 YSLEER. This CDR3 has 14 amino acids. The V end was cut by 0 bases, the J end by 6 bases, with 11 bases between. CDR3 DNA sequence: TGCGCCAGCAGCCAAGAAGGCGGGTTGGATGGCTACACCTTC. Encoded protein: CASSQEGGLDGYTF.

V is TRBV4-2 and J is TRBJ2-2, with TRBD2 as a possible D gene (5 bases). Germline-derived CDR1 and CDR2 are LGHNA and YNFKEQ. The V and J ends lost 0 bases and 0 bases respectively, with 11 bases between them. The CDR3 extends over 17 amino acids. The CDR3 DNA follows: TGTGCCAGCAGCCAAGAAGGAGCGGCAGCGAACACCGGGGAGCTGTTTTTT. Translating it yields CASSQEGAAANTGELFF.

The V call is TRBV7-2, the J call TRBJ2-7; possible D gene TRBD1, 6 bases. The V end lost 1 base, the J end lost 1 base, and 11 bases lay between the germline ends. Germline values: CDR1 SGHTA, CDR2 FQGNSA. The CDR3 totals 15 residues. Here the CDR3 reads CASSLGPGVSYEQYF. Written as DNA, the CDR3 is TGTGCCAGCAGCTTAGGACCAGGGGTATCCTACGAGCAGTACTTC.

This chain connects TRBV11-2 to TRBJ2-1; TRBD2 is a possible D gene (6 bases). The CDR3 has 16 amino acids. Germline V gene data show CDR1 as SGHAT and CDR2 as FQNNGV. V was pared by 4 bases and J by 0 bases, with 13 bases between. CDR3 sequence: CASSSVAESSYNEQFF. The CDR3 region has the DNA TGTGCCAGCAGCTCGGTAGCGGAAAGCTCCTACAATGAGCAGTTCTTC.

The rearrangement uses TRBV27 and TRBJ1-2; TRBD1 aligns across 7 bases. Germline V gene lookup returns CDR1 MNHEY and CDR2 SMNVEV (reference sequence). Losses at the gene ends were 4 bases for V and 2 bases for J; bases not matched to a gene: 7. The CDR3 loop spans 15 amino acids. The CDR3 here is CASSSLTGENYGYTF. CDR3 in DNA: TGTGCCAGCAGTTCTTTAACAGGGGAGAACTATGGCTACACCTTC.

This clone appeared a single time. V and J are TRBV3-1 (or the pseudogene TRBV3-2) and TRBJ2-2; no clear D gene. V was trimmed by 3 bases and J by 7 bases, leaving 6 bases between them. The germline V gene encodes CDR1 LGHDT and CDR2 YNNKEL (reference sequence). CDR3 size: 12 residues. The CDR3 is CASSHLSGELFF. Written as DNA, the CDR3 is TGTGCCAGCAGCCACCTAAGCGGGGAGCTGTTTTTT.

The rearrangement joins TRBV9 to TRBJ2-5, with TRBD2 identical over 10 bases. This CDR3 spans 17 amino acids. Per germline, CDR1 SGDLS and CDR2 YYNGEE. The junction had 7 bases not matched to a gene; V was cut back by 0 bases and J by 2 bases. CDR3 sequence reads: CASSVATRAGGQETQYF. The CDR3 DNA sequence: TGTGCCAGCAGCGTAGCTACCCGAGCGGGGGGGCAAGAGACCCAGTACTTC.

The chain couples TRBV11-3 to TRBJ2-7, with D uncertain. Trimming removed 1 base from V and 4 bases from J, with 11 bases in between. The CDR3 runs 14 residues. Germline V gene lookup returns CDR1 SGHNT and CDR2 YENEEA. Here the CDR3 DNA reads TGTGCCAGCAGCTTAGCCCACGGAGCGTACGAGCAGTACTTC. Translated: CASSLAHGAYEQYF.

The chain uses TRBV11-2 and TRBJ1-1; the match to TRBD1 covers 7 bases. The CDR3 runs to 18 residues. Germline values: CDR1 SGHAT, CDR2 FQNNGV. The V segment lost 0 bases and the J segment 3 bases; nucleotides outside the gene matches: 13. The CDR3 loop is CASSLDKGRGVSYTEAFF. DNA for the CDR3: TGTGCCAGCAGCTTAGATAAGGGCAGGGGGGTAAGTTACACTGAAGCTTTCTTT. The full variable domain, rest sourced from reference TRBV11-2 and TRBJ1-1, is EAGVAQSPRYKIIEKRQSVAFWCNPISGHATLYWYQQILGQGPKLLIQFQNNGVVDDSQLPKDRFSAERLKGVDSTLKIQPAKLEDSAVYLCASSLDKGRGVSYTEAFFGQGTRLTVV.

This clone was recorded a few times. The chain couples TRBV4-1 to TRBJ1-2; D call uncertain. The CDR3 has 14 amino acids. The germline V and J ends were trimmed by 0 bases and 4 bases, with 9 bases remaining between them. Germline-derived CDR1 and CDR2 are MGHRA and YSYEKL. This CDR3 is CASSQEVSGYGYTF. CDR3 in DNA: TGCGCCAGCAGCCAAGAAGTTAGCGGCTATGGCTACACCTTC.

The genes are TRBV7-2 and TRBJ1-3; D remains unclear. Trimming shortened V by 5 bases and J by 4 bases, and 15 bases separated the two germline ends. Looked up from germline, CDR1 is SGHTA and CDR2 is FQGNSA. The CDR3 sequence is 15 residues long. In DNA form, the CDR3 reads TGTGCCAGCAGCCGCCCGGGGTCGGGGGGAAACACCATATATTTT. Its protein is CASSRPGSGGNTIYF. Full variable domain (missing parts from reference TRBV7-2 and TRBJ1-3): GAGVSQSPSNKVTEKGKDVELRCDPISGHTALYWYRQSLGQGLEFLIYFQGNSAPDKSGLPSDRFSAERTGGSVSTLTIQRTQQEDSAVYLCASSRPGSGGNTIYFGEGSWLTVV.

V gene TRBV12-5 combines with J gene TRBJ1-5, with D hard to call. Between the trimmed V and J ends, which lost 3 bases and 4 bases, there was a span of 4 bases. CDR1 and CDR2 from the germline V gene are LGHNT and FRNRAP. This CDR3 region has 12 residues. The CDR3 DNA is TGTGCTAGTGGTTTAGGGAATCAGCCCCAGCATTTT. Translated, it gives CASGLGNQPQHF.